This T cell receptor (beta chain) was sequenced for a study of blood T cell repertoires in COVID-19. Study information: Samples came from the United States, Italy and Spain, spanning acute and convalescent COVID-19. Sample material is recorded as cDNA or gDNA derived from T cells, B-cell-depleted T cells, or PBMCs.

The length of the CDR3 is 13 residues. With 3 bases clipped from V and 6 bases from J, the junction kept 8 bases outside the gene matches. The germline CDR1 and CDR2 sequences are DFQATT and SNEGSKA (reference sequence). In the original workflow: Reference gene primer amplification yielded estimated nucleated cell counts. Clones were read by immunoSEQ multiplex PCR, and TCRdb kept only the in-frame ones, dropping some. That table supplies the V and J calls and clone size; D and trimming were determined from the DNA. This sample has under 20,000 clones; over 65% occur once, and the top ten carry 22%. V usage is TRBV20-1 and J usage is TRBJ2-7; 7 bases match TRBD2. The sequenced sample was peripheral blood. The source of this sequence is a man between 60 and 75 years old with active or convalescent COVID-19. The CDR3 region is CSASRGGRGEQYF. The CDR3 nucleotides read TGCAGTGCTAGTCGGGGCGGGAGAGGCGAGCAGTACTTC.